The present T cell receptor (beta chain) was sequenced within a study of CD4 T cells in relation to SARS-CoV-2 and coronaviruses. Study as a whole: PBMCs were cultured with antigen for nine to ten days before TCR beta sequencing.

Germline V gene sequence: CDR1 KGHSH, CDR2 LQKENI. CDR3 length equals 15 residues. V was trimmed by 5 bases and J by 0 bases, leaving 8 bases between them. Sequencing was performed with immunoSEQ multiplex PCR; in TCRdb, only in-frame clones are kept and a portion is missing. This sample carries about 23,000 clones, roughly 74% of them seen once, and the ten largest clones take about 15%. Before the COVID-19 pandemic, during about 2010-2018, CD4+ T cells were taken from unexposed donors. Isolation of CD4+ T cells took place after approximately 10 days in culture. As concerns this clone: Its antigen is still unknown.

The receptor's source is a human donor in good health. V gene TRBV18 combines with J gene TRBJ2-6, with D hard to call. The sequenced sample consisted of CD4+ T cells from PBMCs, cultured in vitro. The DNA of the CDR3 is TGTGCCAGCTCAGCGACGAGCTCTGGGGCCAACGTCCTGACTTTC. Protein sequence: CASSATSSGANVLTF.